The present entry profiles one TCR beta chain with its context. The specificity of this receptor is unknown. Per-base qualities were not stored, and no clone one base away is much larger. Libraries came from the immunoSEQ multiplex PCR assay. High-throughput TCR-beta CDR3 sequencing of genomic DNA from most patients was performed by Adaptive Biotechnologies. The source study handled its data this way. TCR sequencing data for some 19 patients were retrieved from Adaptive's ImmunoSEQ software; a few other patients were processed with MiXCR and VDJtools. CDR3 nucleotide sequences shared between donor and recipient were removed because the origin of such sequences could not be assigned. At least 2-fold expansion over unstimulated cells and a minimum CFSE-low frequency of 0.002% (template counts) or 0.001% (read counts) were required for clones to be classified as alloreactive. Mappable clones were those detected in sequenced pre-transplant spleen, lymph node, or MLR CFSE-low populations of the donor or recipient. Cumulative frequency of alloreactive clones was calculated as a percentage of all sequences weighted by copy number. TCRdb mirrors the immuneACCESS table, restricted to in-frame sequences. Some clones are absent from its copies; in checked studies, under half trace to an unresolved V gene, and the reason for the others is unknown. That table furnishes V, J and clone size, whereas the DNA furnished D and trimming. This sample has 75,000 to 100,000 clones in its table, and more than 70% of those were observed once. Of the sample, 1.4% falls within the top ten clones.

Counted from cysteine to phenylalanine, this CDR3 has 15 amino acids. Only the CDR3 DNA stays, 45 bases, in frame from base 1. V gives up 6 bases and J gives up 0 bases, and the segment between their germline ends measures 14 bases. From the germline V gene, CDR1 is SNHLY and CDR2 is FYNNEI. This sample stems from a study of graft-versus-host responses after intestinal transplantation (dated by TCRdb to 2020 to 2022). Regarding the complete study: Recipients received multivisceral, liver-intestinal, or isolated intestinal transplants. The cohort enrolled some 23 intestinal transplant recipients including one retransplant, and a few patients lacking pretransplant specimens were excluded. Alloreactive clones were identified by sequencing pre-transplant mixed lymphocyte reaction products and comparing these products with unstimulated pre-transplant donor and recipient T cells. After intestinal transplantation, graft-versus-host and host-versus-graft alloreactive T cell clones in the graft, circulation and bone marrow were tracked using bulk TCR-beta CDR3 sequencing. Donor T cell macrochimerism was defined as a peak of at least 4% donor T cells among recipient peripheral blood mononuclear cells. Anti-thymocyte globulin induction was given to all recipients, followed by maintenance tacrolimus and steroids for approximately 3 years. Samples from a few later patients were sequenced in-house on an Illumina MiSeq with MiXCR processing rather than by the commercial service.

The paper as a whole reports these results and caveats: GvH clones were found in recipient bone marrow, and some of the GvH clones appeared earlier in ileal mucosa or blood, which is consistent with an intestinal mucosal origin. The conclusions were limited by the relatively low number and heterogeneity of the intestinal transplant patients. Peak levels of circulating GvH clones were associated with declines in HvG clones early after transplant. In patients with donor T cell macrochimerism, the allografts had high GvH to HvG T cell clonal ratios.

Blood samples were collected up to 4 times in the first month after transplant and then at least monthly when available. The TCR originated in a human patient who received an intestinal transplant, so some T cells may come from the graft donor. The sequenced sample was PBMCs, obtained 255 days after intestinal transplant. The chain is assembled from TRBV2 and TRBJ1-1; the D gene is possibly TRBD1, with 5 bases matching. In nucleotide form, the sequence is TGTGCCAGCAGGGATGGGGCAGACATGAACACTGAAGCTTTCTTT. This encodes CASRDGADMNTEAFF.